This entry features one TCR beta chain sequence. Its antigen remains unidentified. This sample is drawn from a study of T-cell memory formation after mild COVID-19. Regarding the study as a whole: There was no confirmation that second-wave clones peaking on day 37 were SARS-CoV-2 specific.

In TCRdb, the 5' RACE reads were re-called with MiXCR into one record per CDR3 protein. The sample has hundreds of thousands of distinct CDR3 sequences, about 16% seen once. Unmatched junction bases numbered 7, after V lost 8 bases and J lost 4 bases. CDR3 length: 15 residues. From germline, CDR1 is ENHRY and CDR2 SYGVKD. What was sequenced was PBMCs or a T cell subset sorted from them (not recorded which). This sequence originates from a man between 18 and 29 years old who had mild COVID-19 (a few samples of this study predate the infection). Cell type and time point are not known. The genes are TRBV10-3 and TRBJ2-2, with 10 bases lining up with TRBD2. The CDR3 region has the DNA TGTGCCATCGCCCCAGCGGGGGGGACCACCGGGGAGCTGTTTTTT. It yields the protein CAIAPAGGTTGELFF.